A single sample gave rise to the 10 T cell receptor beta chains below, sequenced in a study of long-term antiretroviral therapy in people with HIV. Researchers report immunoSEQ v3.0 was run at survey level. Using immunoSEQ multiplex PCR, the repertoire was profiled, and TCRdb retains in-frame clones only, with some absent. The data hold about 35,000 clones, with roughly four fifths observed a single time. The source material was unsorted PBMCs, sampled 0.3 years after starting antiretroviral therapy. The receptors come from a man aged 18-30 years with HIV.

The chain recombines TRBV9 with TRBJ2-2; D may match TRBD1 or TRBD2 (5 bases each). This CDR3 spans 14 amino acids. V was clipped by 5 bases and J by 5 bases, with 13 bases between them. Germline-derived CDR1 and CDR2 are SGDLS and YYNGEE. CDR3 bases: TGTGCCAGCAGTGGGGGAACTGCTACCGGGGAGCTGTTTTTT. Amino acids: CASSGGTATGELFF.

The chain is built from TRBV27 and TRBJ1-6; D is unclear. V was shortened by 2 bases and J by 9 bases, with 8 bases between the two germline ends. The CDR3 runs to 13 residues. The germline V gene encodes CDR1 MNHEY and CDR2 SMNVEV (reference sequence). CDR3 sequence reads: CASSLTNISPLHF. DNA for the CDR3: TGTGCCAGCAGTTTAACGAACATTTCACCCCTCCACTTT.

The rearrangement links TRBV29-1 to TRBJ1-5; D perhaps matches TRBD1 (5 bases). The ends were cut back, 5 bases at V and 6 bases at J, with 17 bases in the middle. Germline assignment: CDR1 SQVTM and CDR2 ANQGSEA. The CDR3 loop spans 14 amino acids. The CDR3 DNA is TGCAGCGTTTCCCGGACAAAGGCGGGTCAGCCCCAGCATTTT. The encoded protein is CSVSRTKAGQPQHF. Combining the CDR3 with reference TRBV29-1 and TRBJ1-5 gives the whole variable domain SAVISQKPSRDICQRGTSLTIQCQVDSQVTMMFWYRQQPGQSLTLIATANQGSEATYESGFVIDKFPISRPNLTFSTLTVSNMSPEDSSIYLCSVSRTKAGQPQHFGDGTRLSIL.

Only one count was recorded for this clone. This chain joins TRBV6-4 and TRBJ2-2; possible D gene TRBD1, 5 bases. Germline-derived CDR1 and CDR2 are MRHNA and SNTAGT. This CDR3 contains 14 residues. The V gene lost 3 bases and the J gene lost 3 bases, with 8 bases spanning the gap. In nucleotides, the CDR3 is TGTGCCAGCAGTGAAGGGGTCGACACCGGGGAGCTGTTTTTT. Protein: CASSEGVDTGELFF.

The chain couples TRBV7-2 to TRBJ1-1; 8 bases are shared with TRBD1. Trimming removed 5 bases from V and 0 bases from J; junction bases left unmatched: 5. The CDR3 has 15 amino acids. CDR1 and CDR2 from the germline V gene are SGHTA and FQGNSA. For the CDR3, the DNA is TGTGCCAGCAGCCCAACGACAGGGGTGAACACTGAAGCTTTCTTT. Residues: CASSPTTGVNTEAFF.

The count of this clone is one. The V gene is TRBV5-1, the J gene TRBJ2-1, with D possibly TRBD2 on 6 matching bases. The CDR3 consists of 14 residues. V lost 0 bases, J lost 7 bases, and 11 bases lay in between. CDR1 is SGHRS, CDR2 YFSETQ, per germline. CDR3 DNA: TGCGCCAGCAGCTTGGGCGGGGTGGTAAATGAGCAGTTCTTC. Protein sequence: CASSLGGVVNEQFF.

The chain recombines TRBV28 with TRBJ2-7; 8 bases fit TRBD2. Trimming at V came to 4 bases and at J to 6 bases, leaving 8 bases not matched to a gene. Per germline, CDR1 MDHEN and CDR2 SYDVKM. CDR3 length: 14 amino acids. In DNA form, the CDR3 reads TGTGCCAGCAGTTCTCTAGCCAGCGGGAGCGAGCAGTACTTC. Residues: CASSSLASGSEQYF. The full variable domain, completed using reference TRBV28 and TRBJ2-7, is DVKVTQSSRYLVKRTGEKVFLECVQDMDHENMFWYRQDPGLGLRLIYFSYDVKMKEKGDIPEGYSVSREKKERFSLILESASTNQTSMYLCASSSLASGSEQYFGPGTRLTVT.

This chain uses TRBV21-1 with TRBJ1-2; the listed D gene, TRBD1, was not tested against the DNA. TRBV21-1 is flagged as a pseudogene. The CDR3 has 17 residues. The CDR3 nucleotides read TGTGCCAGCAGCTCGTGGGACAGGTTAGAAAGAGAATATGGCTACACCTTC. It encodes CASSSWDRLEREYGYTF.

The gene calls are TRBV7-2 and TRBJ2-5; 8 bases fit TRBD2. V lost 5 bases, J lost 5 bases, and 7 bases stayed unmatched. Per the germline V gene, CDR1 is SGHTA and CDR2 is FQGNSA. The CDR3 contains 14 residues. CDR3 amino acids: CASSKRGGRETQYF. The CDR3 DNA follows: TGTGCCAGCAGCAAACGGGGGGGCCGTGAGACCCAGTACTTC. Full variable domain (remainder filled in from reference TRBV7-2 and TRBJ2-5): GAGVSQSPSNKVTEKGKDVELRCDPISGHTALYWYRQSLGQGLEFLIYFQGNSAPDKSGLPSDRFSAERTGGSVSTLTIQRTQQEDSAVYLCASSKRGGRETQYFGPGTRLLVL.

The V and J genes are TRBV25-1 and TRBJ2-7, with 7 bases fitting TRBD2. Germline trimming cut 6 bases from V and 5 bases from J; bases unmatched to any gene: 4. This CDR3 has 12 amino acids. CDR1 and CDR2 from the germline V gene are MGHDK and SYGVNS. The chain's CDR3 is CASRRGIHEQYF. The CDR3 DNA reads TGTGCCAGCAGGCGGGGGATCCACGAGCAGTACTTC.